This TCR beta chain comes out of a study of blood T cell repertoires in COVID-19. The V gene's germline CDR1 is SGDLS and CDR2 YYNGEE. Trimming pared 0 bases from V and 4 bases from J, leaving 8 bases between. The CDR3 is 14 residues long. Libraries were prepared by immunoSEQ multiplex PCR; TCRdb keeps only in-frame clonotypes and omits some of them. Of about 250,000 clones listed, roughly 80% are singletons. The sequence derives from a man aged 40-50 years who had been exposed to COVID-19. The sequencing input was PBMCs or T cells enriched from blood (not recorded which). The genes are TRBV9 and TRBJ1-5; no clear D. The DNA of the CDR3 is TGTGCCAGCAGCGTAGATGGAGGGAATCAGCCCCAGCATTTT. Amino acid sequence: CASSVDGGNQPQHF.